Listed below are T cell receptor beta chains from one sample, sequenced in a study of cytomegalovirus exposure and HLA in healthy donors. Sequenced by immunoSEQ multiplex PCR; TCRdb stores in-frame clones only, minus some. The sample yields approximately 74,000 clones, roughly 64% seen once. Sequenced sample: PBMCs. Receptors originate from a man aged 25-40 years in good health and CMV-seropositive. CDR3s include the opening cysteine and the closing phenylalanine or tryptophan. Each record gives: V gene, J gene, CDR3 protein.

v_gene: TRBV7-2; j_gene: TRBJ2-3; CDR3aa: CASSLAYAGGGTDTQYF
v_gene: TRBV6-5; j_gene: TRBJ1-3; CDR3aa: CASSPDYSSGNTIYF
v_gene: TRBV27; j_gene: TRBJ2-5; CDR3aa: CASSLSLLAGDPETQYF
v_gene: TRBV4-1; j_gene: TRBJ1-5; CDR3aa: CASSHFLGQGADQPQHF
v_gene: TRBV29-1; j_gene: TRBJ2-7; CDR3aa: CSVEDLRTGGYEQYF
v_gene: TRBV5-1; j_gene: TRBJ1-1; CDR3aa: CASSLERATEAFF
v_gene: TRBV6-6; j_gene: TRBJ2-5; CDR3aa: CASSRGGPPGTQYF
v_gene: TRBV6-5; j_gene: TRBJ2-1; CDR3aa: CASRPGTSGYNEQFF
v_gene: TRBV28; j_gene: TRBJ2-7; CDR3aa: CASSIDRGLYEQYF
v_gene: TRBV10-2; j_gene: TRBJ2-7; CDR3aa: CASTPTSGSYEQYF
v_gene: TRBV6-1; j_gene: TRBJ2-7; CDR3aa: CASKGRREQYF
v_gene: TRBV25-1; j_gene: TRBJ1-6; CDR3aa: CASSRGGDNSPLHF
v_gene: TRBV28; j_gene: TRBJ2-7; CDR3aa: CASRPPDRIYEQYF
v_gene: TRBV28; j_gene: TRBJ2-7; CDR3aa: CASRITQGVYEQYF
v_gene: TRBV5-1; j_gene: TRBJ1-4; CDR3aa: CASSLGLRKVGEKLFF
v_gene: TRBV28; j_gene: TRBJ1-4; CDR3aa: CASRKTDNEKLFF
v_gene: TRBV6-6; j_gene: TRBJ1-1; CDR3aa: CASRSGQVGTEAFF
v_gene: TRBV28; j_gene: TRBJ1-2; CDR3aa: CASSLSTGNYGYTF
v_gene: TRBV5-1; j_gene: TRBJ2-7; CDR3aa: CASSLGIATAYEQYF
v_gene: TRBV9; j_gene: TRBJ2-6; CDR3aa: CASSVVSSGANVLTF
v_gene: TRBV2; j_gene: TRBJ2-7; CDR3aa: CASRERDRGSYEQYF
v_gene: TRBV2; j_gene: TRBJ2-1; CDR3aa: CASSDQGGEQFF
v_gene: TRBV6-5; j_gene: TRBJ1-6; CDR3aa: CASSSPGPLHF
v_gene: TRBV6-1; j_gene: TRBJ1-1; CDR3aa: CASRAGVTEAFF
v_gene: TRBV4-1; j_gene: TRBJ2-7; CDR3aa: CASSQEGHLSYEQYF
v_gene: TRBV6-5; j_gene: TRBJ2-5; CDR3aa: CASMRLAEETQYF
v_gene: TRBV10-3; j_gene: TRBJ2-3; CDR3aa: CAISGSGSLTDTQYF
v_gene: TRBV15; j_gene: TRBJ1-5; CDR3aa: CATSRDRANQPQHF
v_gene: TRBV6-5; j_gene: TRBJ2-5; CDR3aa: CASLDVGATRETQYF
v_gene: TRBV7-7; j_gene: TRBJ2-7; CDR3aa: CASSLATSRHYEQYF
v_gene: TRBV2; j_gene: TRBJ2-7; CDR3aa: CASRDRVHEQYF
v_gene: TRBV2; j_gene: TRBJ2-5; CDR3aa: CASSVRETQYF
v_gene: TRBV18; j_gene: TRBJ2-4; CDR3aa: CASSPSGVDIQYF
v_gene: TRBV4-3; j_gene: TRBJ2-7; CDR3aa: CASSGQPGLAGDNEQYF
v_gene: TRBV6-1; j_gene: TRBJ1-1; CDR3aa: CASRRDTEAFF
v_gene: TRBV25-1; j_gene: TRBJ2-2; CDR3aa: CASSGQYNTGELFF
v_gene: TRBV6-5; j_gene: TRBJ2-7; CDR3aa: CASRDRATYEQYF
v_gene: TRBV11-3; j_gene: TRBJ2-1; CDR3aa: CASTKRGSGSAPYNEQFF
v_gene: TRBV2; j_gene: TRBJ1-3; CDR3aa: CASSAGSGNTIYF
v_gene: TRBV5-4; j_gene: TRBJ2-3; CDR3aa: CASSPMLRVYTDTQYF
v_gene: TRBV5-1; j_gene: TRBJ1-2; CDR3aa: CASSFGDTDGYTF
v_gene: TRBV7-9; j_gene: TRBJ2-7; CDR3aa: CASSLVASDEQYF